This T cell receptor beta chain appears in the sequencing data of a study of PD-1 blockade in classical Hodgkin lymphoma. Time point: cycle 4 day 1 (C4D1), after more than 5 weeks of nivolumab. All patients relapsed after autologous stem cell transplantation, and brentuximab vedotin exposure varied. Method: immunoSEQ multiplex PCR; TCRdb's copy keeps in-frame clones and lacks some. The repertoire has about 44,000 clones, 55% to 80% of them found once; the top ten carry 3% to 4%. Germline-derived CDR1 and CDR2 are GTSNPN and SVGIG (reference sequence). V shed 2 bases and J shed 6 bases, with 10 bases lying between them. This CDR3 has 13 residues.

The source material was peripheral blood mononuclear cells (PBMCs), sampled before the fourth cycle of nivolumab. The rearrangement joins TRBV30 to TRBJ2-2; D is unresolved. The sequence derives from a human donor with classical Hodgkin lymphoma. The CDR3 bases are TGTGCCTGGAGTCTCGGCGGTCCCGGGGAGCTGTTTTTT. As protein: CAWSLGGPGELFF.